This entry lists 22 T cell receptor beta chains sequenced from one sample in a study of T-cell memory formation after mild COVID-19. TCRdb passed the 5' RACE reads through MiXCR, listing each CDR3 protein once. Of 250,000 or so distinct CDR3 sequences listed, under 20% were seen once; the top ten hold roughly 23%. Sequences were obtained from PBMCs or a T cell subset sorted from them (not recorded which). The receptors originated from a man aged 18-30 years who had mild COVID-19 (a few samples of this study predate the infection). Cell type and time point are not known.

This chain joins TRBV7-6 and TRBJ1-6, with D possibly matching TRBD1 (6 bases). Germline V gene sequence: CDR1 SGHVS, CDR2 FNYEAQ. V lost 5 bases to trimming and J lost 6 bases, with 8 bases between them. The CDR3 covers 13 residues. The CDR3 DNA follows: TGTGCCAGCAGCACAGGGTTTAATTCACCCCTCCACTTT. This encodes CASSTGFNSPLHF.

This chain links TRBV5-1 with TRBJ1-2; 7 bases are shared with TRBD1. This CDR3 contains 13 residues. Trimming cost V 4 bases and J 3 bases; bases outside gene matches: 3. Per the germline V gene, CDR1 is SGHRS and CDR2 is YFSETQ. CDR3 DNA sequence: TGCGCCAGCAGCAGCGACAGGGACTATGGCTACACCTTC. It codes for CASSSDRDYGYTF.

This clonotype appeared many times. The chain recombines TRBV5-1 with TRBJ2-3, with D possibly being TRBD1 (6 bases). Germline values: CDR1 SGHRS, CDR2 YFSETQ. The CDR3 totals 13 residues. The ends were cut back, 4 bases at V and 4 bases at J, with 10 bases in the middle. CDR3 in amino acids: CASSGEGADTQYF. The CDR3 DNA reads as TGCGCCAGCAGCGGCGAGGGGGCAGATACGCAGTATTTT. Complete variable domain (other parts from reference TRBV5-1 and TRBJ2-3): KAGVTQTPRYLIKTRGQQVTLSCSPISGHRSVSWYQQTPGQGLQFLFEYFSETQRNKGNFPGRFSGRQFSNSRSEMNVSTLELGDSALYLCASSGEGADTQYFGPGTRLTVL.

The chain employs TRBV7-2 and TRBJ2-3; D tentatively fits TRBD1 or TRBD2 (6 bases each). Germline-derived CDR1 and CDR2 are SGHTA and FQGNSA. The CDR3 has 16 residues. Trimming removed 6 bases from V and 1 base from J, with 17 bases in between. As DNA, the CDR3 is TGTGCCAGCAGGTCCCTAGGGGGGAGACGCACAGATACGCAGTATTTT. It encodes CASRSLGGRRTDTQYF.

The genes are TRBV6-6 and TRBJ2-7, with D unclear. CDR3 length: 13 amino acids. Germline V gene data show CDR1 as MNHNY and CDR2 as SVGAGI (reference sequence). Trimming removed 4 bases from V and 7 bases from J, with 14 bases in between. The DNA of the CDR3 is TGTGCCAGCAGTTTCAGGTACTCTGAAGAGCAGTACGTC. As protein: CASSFRYSEEQYV.

This clonotype was detected many times. The gene calls are TRBV18 and TRBJ1-3; TRBD1 might be the D (5 bases). Trimming cost V 0 bases and J 0 bases, with 12 bases left between them. This CDR3 spans 17 amino acids. The V gene's germline CDR1 is KGHSH and CDR2 LQKENI. The CDR3 loop reads CASSPPYRTISGNTIYF. The DNA for the CDR3 is TGTGCCAGCTCACCACCGTACAGGACGATCTCTGGAAACACCATATATTTT.

This clonotype appeared a few times. The J gene is TRBJ1-1, the V gene TRBV6-6; 7 bases agree with TRBD1. Looked up from germline, CDR1 is MNHNY and CDR2 is SVGAGI (reference sequence). The CDR3 is 15 residues long. J lost 0 bases, V lost 7 bases, and 8 bases had no gene match. The CDR3: CASTPSTGLNTEAFF. Here the CDR3 DNA reads TGTGCCAGCACCCCTTCGACAGGGTTGAACACTGAAGCTTTCTTT.

The chain has TRBV11-2 and TRBJ2-3; perhaps TRBD2 as D (5 bases). CDR1 and CDR2 from the germline V gene are SGHAT and FQNNGV. V was cut by 8 bases and J by 1 base, with 22 bases left in between. This CDR3 has 17 residues. CDR3 bases: TGTGCCAGCTCTCTTCGGAATGGGAGACGACGCACAGATACGCAGTATTTT. It yields the protein CASSLRNGRRRTDTQYF.

This clonotype occurred a few times. The chain has TRBV6-1 and TRBJ1-6; TRBD1 aligns across 11 bases. V lost 5 bases, J lost 5 bases, and 5 bases stayed unmatched. Looked up from germline, CDR1 is MNHNS and CDR2 is SASEGT. The length of the CDR3 is 16 residues. The CDR3 DNA follows: TGTGCCAGCAGTTGGACAGGGGGCAGCCATAATTCACCCCTCCACTTT. The encoded protein is CASSWTGGSHNSPLHF.

The sample holds a few counts of this clonotype. The CDR3 coding sequence is TGTGCCATAAGGACCAGCGCCGATACGCAGTATTTT. Its protein is CAIRTSADTQYF. This rearrangement joins TRBV15 to TRBJ2-3; D is unresolved. This CDR3 has 12 residues. V lost 10 bases to trimming and J lost 6 bases, with 14 bases between them. In germline, CDR1 is LNHNV, CDR2 YYDKDF (reference sequence).

This chain connects TRBV7-9 to TRBJ1-2; no firm D call. There are 15 residues in the CDR3. V shed 0 bases and J shed 3 bases, with 11 bases lying between them. Germline loops: CDR1 SEHNR, CDR2 FQNEAQ (reference sequence). The CDR3 DNA sequence: TGTGCCAGCAGCTTAGCGGTCAGGCGGCACTATGGCTACACCTTC. This gives the protein CASSLAVRRHYGYTF.

This sequence joins TRBV5-1 and TRBJ2-2; the match to TRBD2 covers 7 bases. CDR3 length equals 14 residues. The ends lost 2 bases at V and 6 bases at J; junction bases unmatched: 4. The germline V gene has CDR1 SGHRS and CDR2 YFSETQ. CDR3 region: CASSLSGRPGELFF. CDR3 DNA sequence: TGCGCCAGCAGCTTATCCGGGAGGCCCGGGGAGCTGTTTTTT.

The chain links TRBV5-1 to TRBJ2-3; a possible D gene is TRBD1 (6 bases). Trimming shortened V by 0 bases and J by 2 bases, and 10 bases separated the two germline ends. The CDR3 consists of 15 residues. CDR1 is SGHRS, CDR2 YFSETQ, per germline. CDR3 DNA sequence: TGCGCCAGCAGCTTGGCACAGGGTATCACAGATACGCAGTATTTT. This sequence encodes CASSLAQGITDTQYF.

This clonotype was seen at least ten times. The V gene is TRBV18, the J gene TRBJ2-3; TRBD1 is a possible D gene (5 bases). The germline V and J ends were trimmed by 6 bases and 2 bases, with 6 bases remaining between them. CDR1 KGHSH and CDR2 LQKENI come from the germline V gene. The CDR3 runs to 12 residues. DNA of the CDR3: TGTGCCAGCTCCAGGGACACAGATACGCAGTATTTT. Encoded protein: CASSRDTDTQYF.

The chain is built from TRBV29-1 and TRBJ2-3; no definite D call. The germline gives CDR1 SQVTM, CDR2 ANQGSEA. The V gene lost 6 bases and the J gene lost 1 base, with 17 bases spanning the gap. CDR3 length equals 15 residues. This CDR3 is CSVVPDEVRTDTQYF. Here the CDR3 DNA reads TGCAGCGTAGTTCCCGATGAGGTCCGCACAGATACGCAGTATTTT.

The rearrangement links TRBV7-9 to TRBJ1-1; no firm D call. The CDR3 runs 13 residues. Germline CDR1 SEHNR, CDR2 FQNEAQ (reference sequence). Trimming took 4 bases from V and 1 from J, leaving 7 bases between them. The CDR3 coding sequence is TGTGCCAGCAGCTCAAACACGAACACTGAAGCTTTCTTT. It is translated as CASSSNTNTEAFF.

The chain carries TRBV7-2 and TRBJ1-4; the D gene is possibly TRBD1 (5 bases). This CDR3 is built from 19 residues. The germline V gene has CDR1 SGHTA and CDR2 FQGNSA. V gave up 5 bases and J gave up 0 bases, with 22 bases separating them. The CDR3 is CASSLRDSRVLATNEKLFF. The DNA for the CDR3 is TGTGCCAGCAGCCTCCGGGACTCGCGGGTTCTTGCAACTAATGAAAAACTGTTTTTT. The complete variable domain, with remaining parts taken from reference TRBV7-2 and TRBJ1-4, reads GAGVSQSPSNKVTEKGKDVELRCDPISGHTALYWYRQSLGQGLEFLIYFQGNSAPDKSGLPSDRFSAERTGGSVSTLTIQRTQQEDSAVYLCASSLRDSRVLATNEKLFFGSGTQLSVL.

This chain uses TRBV20-1 with TRBJ2-7, with D uncertain. The ends were cut back, 5 bases at V and 0 bases at J, with 14 bases in the middle. Germline CDR1 DFQATT, CDR2 SNEGSKA (reference sequence). The length of the CDR3 is 14 residues. This CDR3 reads CSAPPGRISYEQYF. The CDR3 nucleotides are TGCAGTGCTCCCCCCGGACGGATCTCCTACGAGCAGTACTTC.

This clonotype turned up a few times. The chain combines TRBV20-1 with TRBJ2-7; 9 bases map to TRBD1. J gave up 5 bases and V 0 bases, and 8 bases lay outside the gene matches. Germline V gene sequence: CDR1 DFQATT, CDR2 SNEGSKA (reference sequence). This CDR3 contains 15 residues. CDR3 protein: CSARDAGQGLNEQYF. The CDR3 coding sequence is TGCAGTGCTAGAGATGCCGGACAGGGGCTTAACGAGCAGTACTTC.

There are a few counts of this clonotype. The rearrangement uses TRBV10-3 and TRBJ2-2; D perhaps matches TRBD2 (6 bases). The CDR3 contains 15 residues. The germline gives CDR1 ENHRY, CDR2 SYGVKD. V shed 7 bases and J shed 4 bases, with 16 bases lying between them. The CDR3 nucleotides read TGTGCCATCATGGCGGGGCCGGGGCGCACCGGGGAGCTGTTTTTT. Encoded protein: CAIMAGPGRTGELFF.

The table lists this clonotype with many counts. The chain carries TRBV7-3 and TRBJ2-1; D may match TRBD1 or TRBD2 (6 bases each). Per germline, CDR1 SGHTA and CDR2 FQGTGA. This CDR3 comprises 13 residues. V shed 5 bases and J shed 5 bases, with 10 bases lying between them. The CDR3 DNA is TGTGCCAGCAGCCCGGGGGCAAACAATGAGCAGTTCTTC. Translation: CASSPGANNEQFF.

This clonotype was seen many times. The chain carries TRBV5-1 and TRBJ2-1, with D uncertain. Germline V lookup: CDR1 SGHRS, CDR2 YFSETQ. This CDR3 is 15 amino acids long. V dropped 1 base and J dropped 0 bases, with 8 bases sitting between them. CDR3 coding DNA: TGCGCCAGCAGCTTGTGGGGTATCTCCTACAATGAGCAGTTCTTC. Its translation is CASSLWGISYNEQFF.